A single sample is the source of the 14 T cell receptor beta chains below, sequenced in a study of Graves' ophthalmopathy and Graves' hyperthyroidism. Beta-chain TCR CDR3 regions were amplified from RNA transcripts. HTBI primers primed a first-round RT-PCR, and a second-round multiplex PCR followed. From the multiplex PCR reads, TCRdb called clonotypes with MiXCR, one entry per CDR3 protein. The table lists 40,000 or so distinct CDR3 sequences, 52% of them singletons. The source material was peripheral blood. These receptors came from an adult man with Graves' ophthalmopathy.

The CDR3, as DNA: TGTGCCAGCCTAGAGTACCAGGGGAGGGCTGGCTACACCTTC. Translation gives CASLEYQGRAGYTF. The genes are TRBV7-2 and TRBJ1-2, with D possibly matching TRBD1 (6 bases). CDR1 and CDR2 (germline): SGHTA, FQGNSA. The CDR3 loop spans 14 amino acids. V shed 8 bases and J shed 7 bases, with 20 bases lying between them.

The V and J genes are TRBV5-1 and TRBJ2-5, with TRBD2 identical over 7 bases. There are 16 residues in the CDR3. Germline values: CDR1 SGHRS, CDR2 YFSETQ. J lost 5 bases, V lost 4 bases, and 14 bases had no gene match. CDR3 region: CASSPGTTTRGETQYF. The CDR3 nucleotides read TGCGCCAGCAGCCCCGGGACTACTACTCGAGGGGAGACCCAGTACTTC.

Many counts were recorded for this clonotype. This rearrangement joins TRBV5-6 to TRBJ2-1, with TRBD1 as a possible D gene (5 bases). The germline V gene encodes CDR1 SGHDT and CDR2 YYEEEE. This CDR3 comprises 13 residues. V lost 0 bases to trimming and J lost 10 bases, with 11 bases between them. CDR3 nucleotide sequence: TGTGCCAGCAGCTTGGATCAGGGCTACGAGCAGTTCTTC. Amino acid sequence: CASSLDQGYEQFF.

The sample holds many counts of this clonotype. V is TRBV20-1 and J is TRBJ2-5; D not certain. Per the germline V gene, CDR1 is DFQATT and CDR2 is SNEGSKA (reference sequence). The length of the CDR3 is 15 residues. Trimming left V 3 bases short and J 5 bases short, with 19 bases between. CDR3 DNA: TGCAGTGCTAGGCCTCCGGCAGGTCGGACGGAGACCCAGTACTTC. This translates into CSARPPAGRTETQYF.

This clonotype was seen at least ten times. The CDR3 nucleotides read TGTGCCAGCAGTTCCGAGGAAGGAAGCACAGATACGCAGTATTTT. Amino acid sequence: CASSSEEGSTDTQYF. This chain uses TRBV12-3 or TRBV12-4 with TRBJ2-3; D gene unclear. V dropped 4 bases and J dropped 0 bases, with 11 bases sitting between them. The CDR3 is 15 residues long.

J is TRBJ2-7 and V is TRBV20-1, with 7 nucleotides matching TRBD1. Germline V CDR1 and CDR2: DFQATT, SNEGSKA (reference sequence). The CDR3 covers 15 residues. Unmatched junction bases numbered 8, after V lost 3 bases and J lost 0 bases. CDR3 DNA: TGCAGTGCTAGGGACGACAGGGCGTTCTCCTACGAGCAGTACTTC. Translation gives CSARDDRAFSYEQYF.

Notes on this clonotype: A read error may produce the germline difference seen at one junction end. This sequence joins TRBV5-1 and TRBJ2-1; possible D gene TRBD2, 6 bases. Germline-derived CDR1 and CDR2 are SGHRS and YFSETQ. CDR3 length: 15 residues. CDR3 coding DNA: TGCACCACCCGGAGGGCGGTCACGCCCTACAATGAGCGGTTCTTC. Translation gives CTTRRAVTPYNERFF.

For the CDR3, the DNA is TGCAGTGCTGAAGGGACAGGGGAAACTAATGAAAAACTGTTTTTT. Translation gives CSAEGTGETNEKLFF. This chain links TRBV20-1 with TRBJ1-4; 10 positions match TRBD1. The junction had 4 bases not matched to a gene; V was cut back by 5 bases and J by 1 base. Looked up from germline, CDR1 is DFQATT and CDR2 is SNEGSKA (reference sequence). This CDR3 is built from 15 residues.

The rearrangement links TRBV18 to TRBJ1-3, with TRBD1 as a possible D gene (6 bases). CDR3 size: 17 residues. V shed 3 bases and J shed 0 bases, with 15 bases lying between them. Germline values: CDR1 KGHSH, CDR2 LQKENI. The CDR3 DNA sequence: TGTGCCAGCTCACCTCTTACGGGACAAATCTCTGGAAACACCATATATTTT. Translating gives CASSPLTGQISGNTIYF.

The table lists this clonotype with many counts. The rearrangement uses TRBV6-4 and TRBJ2-3; 8 positions agree with TRBD2. The CDR3 length is 13 residues. CDR1 is MRHNA, CDR2 SNTAGT, per germline. V lost 10 bases to trimming and J lost 3 bases; unmatched junction nucleotides: 6. Here the CDR3 reads CATSPGGTDTQYF. DNA for the CDR3: TGTGCCACCTCACCGGGGGGGACAGATACGCAGTATTTT.

Ten or more counts support this clonotype. The chain employs TRBV10-1 and TRBJ2-3; D is unresolved. Trimming cost V 0 bases and J 4 bases, with 20 bases left between them. The germline V gene encodes CDR1 WNHNN and CDR2 SYGVQD (reference sequence). This CDR3 is built from 18 residues. The DNA for the CDR3 is TGCGCCAGCAGTGAGTCCCCCAACCTGGCGTCTTATTCAGATACGCAGTATTTT. Protein sequence: CASSESPNLASYSDTQYF.

This clonotype was recorded a few times. V usage is TRBV7-9 and J usage is TRBJ2-3, with 10 bases lining up with TRBD1. Looked up from germline, CDR1 is SEHNR and CDR2 is FQNEAQ (reference sequence). The CDR3 is made up of 14 amino acids. V shed 3 bases, J shed 11 bases, and the junction held 8 bases outside the gene matches. The CDR3 DNA reads TGTGCCAGCAGCTTGACAGGGGGCGGGAATGAGCAGTATTTT. Protein: CASSLTGGGNEQYF.

The CDR3, as DNA: TGTGCCAGCAGTGGCAATGCTGGTCAGCCCCAGTACTTC. It translates to CASSGNAGQPQYF. The chain recombines TRBV7-6 with TRBJ2-5, with D uncertain. The CDR3 covers 13 residues. V lost 6 bases to trimming and J lost 9 bases, with 17 bases between them. Germline values: CDR1 SGHVS, CDR2 FNYEAQ.

By share, this clonotype counts as medium-sized. This chain joins TRBV24-1 and TRBJ2-1, with 8 positions matching TRBD2. J lost 9 bases, V lost 6 bases, and 3 bases had no gene match. The CDR3 totals 12 residues. CDR1 and CDR2 from the germline V gene are KGHDR and SFDVKD. The CDR3 sequence is CATSLAGFEQFF. The CDR3 DNA follows: TGTGCCACCAGTCTAGCGGGTTTTGAGCAGTTCTTC.